The source of this T cell receptor beta chain is a study of early T cells in non-severe SARS-CoV-2 infection. Study-wide points: Matching against VDJdb likely underestimated virus-specific expansions, favoring anti-spike CD8.

This clonotype has only a few counts. Its antigen is undetermined. There are 15 residues in the CDR3. CDR1 and CDR2 from the germline V gene are LGHDT and YNNKEL (reference sequence). V gave up 0 bases and J gave up 6 bases, with 14 bases separating them. Attachment of unique molecular identifiers to individual cDNA molecules was performed. TCRdb used MiXCR to reprocess the 5' RACE reads, holding one entry per CDR3 protein. The sample holds roughly 60,000 distinct CDR3 sequences; 6.5% to 8.5% are singletons and the top ten take about 3.2%. This receptor was taken from an adult who was a healthcare worker with PCR-confirmed SARS-CoV-2 infection or an uninfected control (not recorded which). The sequencing sample was made of whole blood. The chain is built from TRBV3-1 and TRBJ1-1, with a tentative D call TRBD1 (5 bases). CDR3 region: CASSQESLGRAEAFF. The CDR3 bases are TGTGCCAGCAGCCAAGAGAGCCTGGGGCGGGCTGAAGCTTTCTTT.